This T cell receptor (beta chain) comes out of a study of T cell repertoires in cytomegalovirus infection. Whole-study context: Signatures in public TCR beta sequences pointed to both CMV infection and matching HLA type. Overall study results and limits: What dominated the ex vivo response were HLA-C-restricted CMV-specific TCR beta clonotypes. Cumulative public TCR beta family frequency identified CMV carriers with the relevant HLA.

This clonotype was found many times. The antigen is unknown. TCRdb recomputed calls from the reads with MiXCR, one row per CDR3 protein. The sample lists approximately 140,000 distinct CDR3 sequences, roughly 9% occurring once. V gave up 4 bases and J gave up 4 bases, with 14 bases separating them. The CDR3 is 14 residues long. Looked up from germline, CDR1 is SGHNT and CDR2 is YYREEE (reference sequence). The chain carries TRBV5-4 and TRBJ1-2, with D perhaps matching TRBD1 (5 bases). The sample comprised PBMCs. This receptor was identified in a human donor in good health (CMV status not recorded). Some clones in this sample may be carry-over from other donors' samples. This chain's CDR3 is CASSEGTAVYGYTF. The CDR3 DNA reads TGTGCCAGCAGCGAGGGGACCGCCGTCTATGGCTACACCTTC.